The clone carrying this T cell receptor (beta chain) was counted only a few times. The antigen remains unidentified. This record comes from a study of blood T cells in healthy people across ages. A J-beta primer mix and a sample-barcoded 5' primer were used in a second PCR of about 7 to 12 cycles. With 12 random nucleotides, a template-switch adaptor tagged each individual cDNA molecule. TCRdb recomputed calls from the 5' RACE reads with MiXCR, one row per CDR3 protein. The data contain roughly 1.9 million distinct CDR3 sequences, about 39% of them singletons. V lost 5 bases and J lost 3, with 16 bases in between. The CDR3 length is 15 residues. Study-wide results and caveats: The unsorted PBMCs prevented any conclusive comparison of naive versus antigen-experienced cells. Getting older went along with TCR beta diversity per million T cells dropping roughly linearly.

The origin of this receptor is a human donor in good health. This chain uses TRBV12-3 or TRBV12-4 with TRBJ2-5; a weak D match, TRBD1 (6 bases). Sequencing was carried out using blood. Here the CDR3 reads CASSDIHGGEETQYF. The CDR3 DNA follows: TGTGCCAGCAGTGACATCCATGGGGGCGAAGAGACCCAGTACTTC.